The clone carrying this TCR beta chain showed up just a few times. As yet, its antigen is unknown. Alongside a J-beta primer mix, a sample-barcoded 5' primer served in a second PCR lasting about 7 to 12 cycles. A single record per CDR3 protein comes from TCRdb applying MiXCR to the 5' RACE reads. The sample has 1.4 million to 1.5 million distinct CDR3 sequences; around two fifths are singletons. These data belong to a study of blood T cells in healthy people across ages. Study results and limitations: Age showed a roughly linear inverse relationship with TCR beta diversity per million T cells.

There are 15 residues in the CDR3. Unmatched junction bases numbered 7, after V lost 4 bases and J lost 3 bases. Germline V CDR1 and CDR2: SGHKS, YYEKEE (reference sequence). This receptor was taken from a young woman in good health. The sequenced sample consisted of blood. This chain joins TRBV5-5 and TRBJ2-7; 10 nucleotides agree with TRBD2. CDR3 region: CASSRASGGNYEQYF. In DNA, the CDR3 is TGTGCCAGCAGCAGAGCTAGCGGGGGAAACTACGAGCAGTACTTC.